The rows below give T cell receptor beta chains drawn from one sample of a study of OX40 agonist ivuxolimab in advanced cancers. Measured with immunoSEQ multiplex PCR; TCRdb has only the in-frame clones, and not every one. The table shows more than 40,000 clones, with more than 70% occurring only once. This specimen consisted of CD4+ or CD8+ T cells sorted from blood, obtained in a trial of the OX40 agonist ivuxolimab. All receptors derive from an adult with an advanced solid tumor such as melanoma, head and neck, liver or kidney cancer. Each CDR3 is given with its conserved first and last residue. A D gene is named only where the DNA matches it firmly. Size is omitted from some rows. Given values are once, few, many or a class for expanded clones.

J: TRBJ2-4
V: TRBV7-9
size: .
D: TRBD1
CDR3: CASSLQGAAKNIQYF
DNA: TGTGCCAGCAGCCTACAGGGGGCGGCCAAAAACATTCAGTACTTC

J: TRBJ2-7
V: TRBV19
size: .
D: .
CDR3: CASSPAGVGSYEQYF
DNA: TGTGCCAGTTCTCCAGCAGGGGTGGGATCCTACGAGCAGTACTTC

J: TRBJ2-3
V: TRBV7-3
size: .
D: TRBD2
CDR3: CASSFGRAGTDTQYF
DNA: TGTGCCAGCAGCTTTGGGAGGGCCGGCACAGATACGCAGTATTTT

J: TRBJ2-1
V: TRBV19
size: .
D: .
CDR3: CASSYRYPYNEQFF
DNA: TGTGCCAGTAGTTACCGGTACCCCTACAATGAGCAGTTCTTC

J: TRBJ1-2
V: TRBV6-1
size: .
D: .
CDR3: CASSVQGNYGYTF
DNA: TGTGCCAGCAGTGTTCAGGGCAACTATGGCTACACCTTC

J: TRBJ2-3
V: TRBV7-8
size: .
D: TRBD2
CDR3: CASSLASSGRGNTQYF
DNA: TGTGCCAGCAGCTTAGCGTCCAGCGGGAGGGGGAATACGCAGTATTTT

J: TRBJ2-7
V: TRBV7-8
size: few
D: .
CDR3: CASSELGGYSYEQYF
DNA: TGTGCCAGCAGCGAACTAGGCGGATACTCCTACGAGCAGTACTTC

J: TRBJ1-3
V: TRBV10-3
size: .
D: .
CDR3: CAISEYRDLSGNTIYF
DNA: TGTGCCATCAGTGAATACAGGGATCTCTCTGGAAACACCATATATTTT

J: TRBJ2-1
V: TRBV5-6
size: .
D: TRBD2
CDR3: CASCIGTSDEQFF
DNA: TGTGCCAGCTGCATCGGGACTAGCGATGAGCAGTTCTTC

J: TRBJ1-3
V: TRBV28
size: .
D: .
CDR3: CASSLTSSGNTIYF
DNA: TGTGCCAGCAGTTTAACAAGCTCTGGAAACACCATATATTTT

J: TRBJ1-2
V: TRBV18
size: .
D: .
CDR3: CASSPRQAATYVYTF
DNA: TGTGCCAGCTCACCTCGACAGGCAGCGACCTATGTCTACACCTTC

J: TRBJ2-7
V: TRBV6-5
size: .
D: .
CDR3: CASRGSYEQYF
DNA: TGTGCCAGCAGGGGTTCCTACGAGCAGTACTTC